These 29 T cell receptor beta chains share one sample of origin, sequenced in a study of shared clonotypes between healthy human individuals. TCRdb keeps only in-frame clones here, not all; method: immunoSEQ multiplex PCR. The top ten clones hold 0.36% of a sample with approximately 1.5 million clones, less than 99% of them seen once. Sequencing was carried out using naive CD4+ T cells sorted from blood. Subset defined: CD45RA+ positively selected. The origin of the receptors is a man aged 25-45 years in good health.

The J gene is TRBJ2-5, the V gene TRBV28; TRBD2 matches at 7 bases. CDR1 and CDR2 from the germline V gene are MDHEN and SYDVKM. After removal of 7 bases from V and 5 bases from J, the junction contained 7 bases not matched to a gene. There are 13 residues in the CDR3. The CDR3 is CASTSGGDETQYF. Here the CDR3 DNA reads TGTGCCAGCACCTCTGGGGGGGACGAGACCCAGTACTTC.

For the CDR3, the DNA is TGTGCCAGCAGCCAAGGGGGACTATACACAGATACGCAGTATTTT. Protein sequence: CASSQGGLYTDTQYF. The chain recombines TRBV28 with TRBJ2-3, with D perhaps TRBD2 (7 bases). Germline loops: CDR1 MDHEN, CDR2 SYDVKM. The CDR3 contains 15 residues. V lost 6 bases and J 2 bases, leaving 15 bases between the germline ends.

The rearrangement joins TRBV4-3 to TRBJ2-1, with D possibly being TRBD1 (6 bases). This CDR3 is built from 16 residues. Looked up from germline, CDR1 is LGHNA and CDR2 is YSLEER. Deletions cut 0 bases from V and 1 base from J, with 10 bases between. The CDR3 is CASSQDARGSYNEQFF. CDR3 in DNA: TGCGCCAGCAGCCAAGATGCCAGGGGATCCTACAATGAGCAGTTCTTC.

The chain joins TRBV6-5 to TRBJ2-2, with 7 bases lining up with TRBD1. From germline, CDR1 is MNHEY and CDR2 SVGAGI. V gave up 4 bases and J gave up 4 bases; unmatched junction bases: 6. The CDR3 has 15 amino acids. This CDR3 reads CASSSGQIRTGELFF. The DNA for the CDR3 is TGTGCCAGCAGTTCGGGACAGATCCGCACCGGGGAGCTGTTTTTT.

The rearrangement links TRBV5-1 to TRBJ1-4; maybe TRBD1 (5 bases). V was trimmed by 0 bases and J by 7 bases, leaving 10 bases between them. Germline lookup yields CDR1 SGHRS and CDR2 YFSETQ. The CDR3 runs 14 residues. The CDR3 region is CASSLDRPGEKLFF. The CDR3 DNA reads TGCGCCAGCAGCTTGGACAGGCCTGGTGAAAAACTGTTTTTT.

This chain links TRBV7-9 with TRBJ1-2; 10 bases align to TRBD1. Germline values: CDR1 SEHNR, CDR2 FQNEAQ (reference sequence). V shed 4 bases, J shed 10 bases, and the junction held 6 bases outside the gene matches. This CDR3 has 13 residues. The CDR3, as DNA: TGTGCCAGCAGCTCAGGACAGGGGGTCGACTACACCTTC. Protein: CASSSGQGVDYTF.

The chain has TRBV18 and TRBJ2-5, with unresolved D. The ends were cut back, 2 bases at V and 2 bases at J, with 9 bases in the middle. The CDR3 is made up of 14 amino acids. Germline V CDR1 and CDR2: KGHSH, LQKENI. The CDR3 nucleotides read TGTGCCAGCTCACCAAGGGCTTCGCAAGAGACCCAGTACTTC. It yields the protein CASSPRASQETQYF.

The gene calls are TRBV10-1 and TRBJ2-5, with 8 bases fitting TRBD2. This CDR3 has 13 amino acids. Looked up from germline, CDR1 is WNHNN and CDR2 is SYGVQD (reference sequence). The V and J ends lost 5 bases and 8 bases, in that order; junction bases with no gene match: 7. As DNA, the CDR3 is TGCGCCAGCAGTCCAGTAGCGGGAACCACCCAGTACTTC. The encoded protein is CASSPVAGTTQYF.

CDR3 DNA sequence: TGTGCCAGTAGAAAGACAGGGAATAGCAATCAGCCCCAGCATTTT. Encoded protein: CASRKTGNSNQPQHF. The rearrangement joins TRBV19 to TRBJ1-5; TRBD1 matches at 7 bases. This CDR3 has 15 amino acids. Germline V gene data show CDR1 as LNHDA and CDR2 as SQIVND (reference sequence). The ends lost 6 bases at V and 0 bases at J; junction bases unmatched: 5.

The genes are TRBV5-5 and TRBJ2-7; TRBD2 matches at 11 bases. After removal of 1 base from V and 0 bases from J, the junction contained 12 bases not matched to a gene. This CDR3 comprises 19 residues. Germline CDR1 reads SGHKS; CDR2 reads YYEKEE (reference sequence). The CDR3 DNA reads as TGTGCCAGCAGCTTGCCCCCTGGACTAGCGGGTCCGAGCTCCTACGAGCAGTACTTC. Translating it yields CASSLPPGLAGPSSYEQYF.

V and J are TRBV7-2 and TRBJ1-2, with a possible D match to TRBD1 (5 bases). V was cut by 4 bases and J by 6 bases, with 15 bases left in between. Germline assignment: CDR1 SGHTA and CDR2 FQGNSA. This CDR3 has 14 amino acids. This CDR3 reads CASSSLRGRDGYTF. DNA for the CDR3: TGTGCCAGCAGCTCCCTCCGGGGGAGAGATGGCTACACCTTC. The full variable domain, rest sourced from reference TRBV7-2 and TRBJ1-2, is GAGVSQSPSNKVTEKGKDVELRCDPISGHTALYWYRQSLGQGLEFLIYFQGNSAPDKSGLPSDRFSAERTGGSVSTLTIQRTQQEDSAVYLCASSSLRGRDGYTFGSGTRLTVV.

J is TRBJ2-2 and V is TRBV9; possibly TRBD2 for D (6 bases). V was pared by 0 bases and J by 6 bases, with 15 bases between. This CDR3 is 16 amino acids long. CDR1 and CDR2 (germline): SGDLS, YYNGEE. CDR3 nucleotide sequence: TGTGCCAGCAGCGTAGGTAGAGGGAGGCAGTCCGGGGAGCTGTTTTTT. It codes for CASSVGRGRQSGELFF.

This chain links TRBV5-4 with TRBJ2-2, with D unresolved. The CDR3 is made up of 13 amino acids. The germline V gene has CDR1 SGHNT and CDR2 YYREEE (reference sequence). V lost 5 bases, J lost 4 bases, and 9 bases lay in between. The CDR3 reads CASRGPGTGELFF. The DNA of the CDR3 is TGTGCCAGCAGGGGCCCGGGCACCGGGGAGCTGTTTTTT. Looking up the rest from reference TRBV5-4 and TRBJ2-2 gives the full variable domain: ETGVTQSPTHLIKTRGQQVTLRCSSQSGHNTVSWYQQALGQGPQFIFQYYREEENGRGNFPPRFSGLQFPNYSSELNVNALELDDSALYLCASRGPGTGELFFGEGSRLTVL.

The V and J genes are TRBV6-5 and TRBJ2-5; D uncertain. V lost 5 bases to trimming and J lost 5 bases, with 18 bases between them. The CDR3 runs 15 residues. Germline lookup yields CDR1 MNHEY and CDR2 SVGAGI. CDR3 sequence (DNA): TGTGCCAGCAGTCCCCGGTCTGGGTATGGCGAGACCCAGTACTTC. Translating gives CASSPRSGYGETQYF.

This chain uses TRBV9 with TRBJ2-1; weak D call: TRBD2 (6 bases). The CDR3 runs 15 residues. V was clipped by 3 bases and J by 5 bases, with 15 bases between them. Germline assignment: CDR1 SGDLS and CDR2 YYNGEE. This chain's CDR3 is CASSADGTGNNEQFF. The DNA for the CDR3 is TGTGCCAGCAGCGCGGACGGGACTGGGAACAATGAGCAGTTCTTC.

The chain combines TRBV21-1 with TRBJ2-2; the table's D call, TRBD2, has no DNA check behind it. TRBV21-1 is classified as a pseudogene. The CDR3 totals 15 residues. The CDR3 reads CASAHQRDQSGELFF. For the CDR3, the DNA is TGTGCCAGCGCCCACCAGCGGGATCAGTCTGGGGAGCTGTTTTTT.

The rearrangement uses TRBV5-1 and TRBJ2-5, with TRBD2 matching over 7 bases. Trimming took 4 bases from V and 5 from J; bases not matched to a gene: 8. This CDR3 spans 14 amino acids. Germline V CDR1 and CDR2: SGHRS, YFSETQ. The CDR3 sequence is CASSVGLLKETQYF. CDR3 DNA sequence: TGCGCCAGCAGCGTGGGACTACTCAAGGAGACCCAGTACTTC.

In its sample, this clone was seen once. This rearrangement joins TRBV30 to TRBJ1-1; D uncertain. Germline loops: CDR1 GTSNPN, CDR2 SVGIG (reference sequence). Deletions cut 5 bases from V and 7 bases from J, with 14 bases between. The CDR3 covers 12 residues. The CDR3 DNA sequence: TGTGCCTGGGAGGCGACCAAGCGTGAAGCTTTCTTT. It translates to CAWEATKREAFF.

In DNA form, the CDR3 reads TGTGCCAGCTCACGAAGGGACATCGATTATGGCTACACCTTC. As protein: CASSRRDIDYGYTF. This chain links TRBV18 with TRBJ1-2; TRBD1 might be the D (6 bases). The CDR3 length is 14 residues. Germline V gives CDR1 KGHSH, CDR2 LQKENI. Deletions cut 4 bases from V and 5 bases from J, with 14 bases between.

J is TRBJ1-1 and V is TRBV27; D remains unclear. CDR1 MNHEY and CDR2 SMNVEV come from the germline V gene (reference sequence). V dropped 3 bases and J dropped 3 bases, with 14 bases sitting between them. The CDR3 is 15 residues long. CDR3 coding DNA: TGTGCCAGCAGTTTTGGCAGGTCAAGCGACACTGAAGCTTTCTTT. Translating it yields CASSFGRSSDTEAFF.

This chain uses TRBV7-9 with TRBJ2-5; D not resolved. CDR1 is SEHNR and CDR2 is FQNEAQ in the germline V gene (reference sequence). CDR3 size: 14 residues. Between the trimmed V and J ends, which lost 5 bases and 2 bases, there was a span of 12 bases. The CDR3 loop reads CASSAGPPQETQYF. The CDR3 DNA is TGTGCCAGCAGCGCAGGACCGCCACAAGAGACCCAGTACTTC.

This clone was picked up one time. The chain uses TRBV6-4 and TRBJ1-2, with a possible D match to TRBD1 (6 bases). Per the germline V gene, CDR1 is MRHNA and CDR2 is SNTAGT. V dropped 2 bases and J dropped 6 bases, with 10 bases sitting between them. The CDR3 length is 13 residues. The CDR3 coding sequence is TGTGCCAGCAGTGACCCGGGACATAATGGCTACACCTTC. The encoded protein is CASSDPGHNGYTF.

V is TRBV28 and J is TRBJ1-5; maybe TRBD1 (5 bases). V gave up 1 base and J gave up 3 bases, with 13 bases separating them. CDR3 length: 16 amino acids. CDR1 MDHEN and CDR2 SYDVKM come from the germline V gene. In nucleotides, the CDR3 is TGTGCCAGCAGTTTATTCGGGGGGGGAAACAATCAGCCCCAGCATTTT. It is translated as CASSLFGGGNNQPQHF.

The chain couples TRBV11-2 to TRBJ2-7; possibly TRBD1 or TRBD2 for D (5 bases each). In germline, CDR1 is SGHAT, CDR2 FQNNGV. The CDR3 extends over 16 amino acids. V was pared by 4 bases and J by 1 base, with 17 bases between. CDR3 sequence reads: CASSSSLGTVSYEQYF. The CDR3 DNA follows: TGTGCCAGCAGCTCTAGTTTAGGGACGGTATCCTACGAGCAGTACTTC.

This clone has more than one count but fewer than ten. The chain employs TRBV5-5 and TRBJ2-5; a weak D match, TRBD1 (5 bases). The germline CDR1 and CDR2 sequences are SGHKS and YYEKEE (reference sequence). This CDR3 contains 14 residues. The germline V and J ends were trimmed by 0 bases and 4 bases, with 10 bases remaining between them. The CDR3, as DNA: TGTGCCAGCAGCTTGGGCCCAGGGATAGAGACCCAGTACTTC. It specifies CASSLGPGIETQYF.

J is TRBJ1-1 and V is TRBV30; 7 nucleotides line up with TRBD1. J gave up 5 bases and V 5 bases, and 5 bases lay outside the gene matches. CDR3 length equals 12 residues. Germline CDR1 GTSNPN, CDR2 SVGIG (reference sequence). The CDR3 DNA reads as TGTGCCTGGCGACAGGGAAGTACTGAAGCTTTCTTT. This encodes CAWRQGSTEAFF.

J is TRBJ2-1 and V is TRBV5-1, with D possibly being TRBD2 (5 bases). V lost 5 bases and J lost 1, with 13 bases in between. The CDR3 extends over 15 amino acids. From germline, CDR1 is SGHRS and CDR2 YFSETQ. Here the CDR3 DNA reads TGCGCCAGCAGTTCAATAGCGAAGTCCTACAATGAGCAGTTCTTC. Residues: CASSSIAKSYNEQFF.

The J gene is TRBJ1-3, the V gene TRBV5-1; D perhaps matches TRBD1 (5 bases). The length of the CDR3 is 17 residues. The germline V gene has CDR1 SGHRS and CDR2 YFSETQ. Trimming removed 4 bases from V and 2 bases from J, with 19 bases in between. CDR3 region: CASSPSPGKLAGNTIYF. The CDR3 DNA is TGCGCCAGCAGCCCCAGCCCAGGGAAACTAGCTGGAAACACCATATATTTT.

The rearrangement links TRBV6-5 to TRBJ2-5; tentatively, D is TRBD2 (6 bases). Looked up from germline, CDR1 is MNHEY and CDR2 is SVGAGI. Trimming removed 2 bases from V and 5 bases from J, with 12 bases in between. CDR3 length: 14 amino acids. CDR3 coding DNA: TGTGCCAGCAGTTACGAGGCAGGGAGGGAGACCCAGTACTTC. This codes for CASSYEAGRETQYF.